This T cell receptor (beta chain) was sequenced for a study of CD8 T cells in ankylosing spondylitis (dated by TCRdb to 2015 to 2018). In terms of the full investigation: T cell receptor beta repertoires were profiled in healthy donors and ankylosing spondylitis patients so that disease-linked TCR variants could be found. The full study cohort comprised 20 to 30 ankylosing spondylitis patients and some 110 healthy donors. Peripheral blood samples were taken, and synovial fluid was additionally collected from ankylosing spondylitis patients. Paper-wide results and their limitations: A TCR beta motif of about 8 highly homologous amino acid variants appeared characteristic of blood from ankylosing spondylitis patients. The disease-linked clones were reported as significantly enriched in matched synovial fluid samples from ankylosing spondylitis patients. A CD8+ phenotype was shown by the disease-linked clones, which were found at relatively low frequencies in peripheral blood. Some motif variants were previously reported in synovial fluid and blood of reactive arthritis patients, suggesting common disease-initiation mechanisms.

With regard to this clonotype: This receptor's antigen is unknown. Base qualities are missing; no much larger clone stands one base away.

The sample was run on an Illumina HiSeq 2500. Quantitative 5'-RACE with molecular barcodes was the method used to prepare the TCR beta libraries. The published analysis was carried out like this. A new computational method, built on a probabilistic model of VDJ rearrangement, was used to identify disease-linked TCR variants. TCRdb passed the public sequencing reads through fastp at Q25 and MiXCR, retaining productive beta sequences. CDR3 protein duplicates are merged, each entry listing the most common genes and DNA. TCRdb's processing, not the authors' own work, is the source of the V and J calls. For this sample there are about 460,000 distinct CDR3 sequences; 5.3% appear just once. Roughly 3.2% of the sample rests with the top ten. Sequencing input: blood, either unsorted or a sorted T cell fraction (not recorded which). The receptor comes from a male donor with ankylosing spondylitis.

The CDR3 region has the sequence CASSKRQTSTDTQYF. The DNA reads TGTGCCAGCAGCAAAAGACAGACTAGCACAGATACGCAGTATTTT. The chain couples TRBV21-1 to TRBJ2-3; TRBD1 is the table's D call, not checked against the DNA. TRBV21-1 is a pseudogene segment. Measured from the cysteine to the phenylalanine, the CDR3 is 15 residues long. CDR3 DNA only is kept here, 45 bases in frame from base 1.